The entry that follows covers one T cell receptor (beta chain) sequence. This clone was seen a single time. The antigen this receptor binds is unknown. Base qualities are not provided; no much larger clone lies one nucleotide away. The sample is drawn from a study of cytomegalovirus exposure and HLA in healthy donors (TCRdb year 2017). Notes on the research overall: An earlier analysis of several hundred of the donors reported 276 Gb of sequence data and 117 million unique TCR beta sequences obtained from approximately 180 million T cells. Roughly 300 gigabases of sequencing data and about 92 million unique TCR sequences made up an early release that covered several hundred HLA-typed donors. Among the approximately 430 genotyped donors, approximately 76% belonged to the genetic ancestry cluster associated with self-reported Caucasian donors. The study was designed to test whether signatures of past pathogen exposure could be identified by cataloging public T cell receptors. Using immunosequencing, the study profiled T cell repertoires from 500 to 800 subjects and related those repertoires to cytomegalovirus serostatus. In addition to the first cohort of 666 subjects, a separate validation cohort of 120 different subjects was used. High-throughput TCR immunosequencing, statistical association of individual TCRs with disease status, and machine learning were combined to predict cytomegalovirus infection status. A later analysis re-analyzed previously published TCR beta repertoires from about 600 donors and added high-resolution HLA genotyping to study TCR occurrence patterns. In the later analysis, no new phenotypic data were used to find candidate immune exposures; instead, reliance was placed on TCR beta sequences and their occurrence across donors. An earlier analysis of approximately 630 of the donors applied high-throughput TCR beta sequencing to assess whether each TCR beta V gene segment acted as functional or pseudogenic. Donor age, sex, ethnicity and CMV serostatus were collected together with the repertoire data. A later genetic analysis took genome-wide SNP genotypes for about 55% of the 666 donors and used that subset as a discovery cohort. Every repertoire in the discovery cohort had been generated on one and the same sequencing platform. HLA typing included class I and class II loci at four-digit resolution. Typing coverage differed by locus: A, B, C, DRB1 and DQB1 were typed in about 620-640 donors, DQA1 in 500 to 550, DPA1 in 600 to 610, and DPB1 in 472. Roughly 5 DR-DQ haplotypes were handled as single units for association and clustering, since linkage in the cohort was strong. Across about 370 genotyped donors of the cohort, an average of roughly 250,000 unique TCR beta nucleotide sequences per donor were sequenced, and roughly 17% of those sequences were non-productive. On the study overall, not on this receptor specifically: When HLA alleles, especially DR and DQ, strongly co-occurred, attributing TCR associations to individual alleles was difficult. Compared with the roughly 700-donor mean, donors in an Asian-associated ancestry cluster had fewer N-insertions in productive TCRs, according to a later genetic analysis. In a later analysis, most CMV-associated TCR beta chains were found to appear HLA-restricted, with HLA associations seemingly driven largely by CMV exposure. Because some donors lacked HLA typing at each locus, the association tests relied only on the typed subset. It was suggested by the authors that the approach could potentially be generalized to other disease states and immunological phenotypes. A cluster of highly shared sequence variants was judged likely to represent a technical artifact of the sequencing pipeline. The only immune exposure information available for the cohort was CMV serostatus. Presence/absence analyses assumed roughly uniform sequencing depth across donors, an assumption that may not hold. This cohort had only TCR beta chains sequenced, and the lack of alpha or paired-chain data limited which features could be detected. In a later analysis, some 18,000 TCR beta sequences were associated with specific HLA alleles at a false discovery rate of 0.05. Compared with equally common non-associated chains, HLA-associated TCR beta chains in a later analysis were more clonally expanded and had lower generation probabilities. A few of the identified cytomegalovirus-associated TCR beta chains were confirmed in vitro to be specific for cytomegalovirus antigens. The study gave a list of more than 150 TCR beta chains associated with cytomegalovirus. Across donors, most TCR sequences were observed very rarely, whereas some public TCRs were present in many individuals. A later analysis found that TCR association rates varied across HLA loci, with DRB1 alleles showing the most associated TCRs and HLA-C alleles the fewest. Cytomegalovirus status was reported to be diagnosed by the classifier with high specificity and sensitivity in both the original and validation cohorts. A further reported finding was that TCR beta sequences accurately predicted the HLA-A and HLA-B alleles for most subjects in the first cohort. Correlated functional status among segregating V segments might be attributable to linkage disequilibrium, but an unknown experimental factor could not be ruled out. A later genetic analysis associated a missense DCLRE1C variant with V-gene and J-gene trimming of TCR beta chains, and an independent cohort replicated the association. Around 16 rarely observed V segments, including chromosome 9 orphons, were excluded from the earlier analysis of about 610 of the donors because counts were too low. Broadly in line with IMGT annotations, most TCR beta V segments showed up in productive rearrangements about 87% or about 30% of the time in an earlier analysis of about 500 of the donors. According to a later analysis, parvovirus B19, influenza, CMV and Epstein-Barr virus appeared linked to several top co-occurrence clusters.

Library generation was performed with the immunoSEQ multiplex PCR assay. The multiplex PCR relied on a mix of 60 forward primers for TCR Vbeta segments and 13 reverse primers for TCR Jbeta segments. The CDR3 region of rearranged TCR beta genes was amplified from genomic DNA by a multiplex PCR assay. The Illumina HiSeq System was used to sequence the amplified TCR beta libraries as 87-base-pair reads. As for the authors' bioinformatics: A later analysis counted some 80 million unique TCR beta chains across the 640 or so repertoires, and around 9.9 million of these chains were shared by at least two donors. Raw reads were error-corrected and collapsed into unique sequences with a nearest-neighbor algorithm that merged closely related sequences to remove PCR and sequencing errors. V, D and J gene segments were assigned by aligning CDR3 sequences to IMGT reference sequences. For a sequence to be retained, at least a six-nucleotide match to both a V gene segment and a J gene segment was required. Rearrangements were called productive when the CDR3 lacked stop codons and stayed in frame with V and J; all others were non-productive. CDR3 was defined according to IMGT convention as the region running from the second conserved V-encoded cysteine to the conserved J-encoded phenylalanine. In an earlier analysis of around 540 of the donors, sequences lacking an unambiguous match to a single V gene segment were excluded. An earlier analysis of approximately 590 of the donors called V segments functional above 56.7% productive rearrangements and segregating when the between-donor standard deviation exceeded 5%. A statistical classification framework was developed to diagnose cytomegalovirus status using the catalog of TCR beta chain sequences. V and J gene assignment, in a later analysis, came from comparing TCR nucleotide sequences with IMGT/GENE-DB human TR gene sequences. In a later analysis, CDR3 sequences and most-parsimonious VDJ recombination scenarios were assigned using the TCRdist pipeline. In a later analysis, every TCR beta chain was defined by the combination of its CDR3 amino acid sequence and its V-gene family, and reads without a unique V-gene family were dropped. To address suspected cross-contamination and a sequencing artifact, a later analysis removed a few hundred highly shared, low-generation-probability nucleotide sequences. A later analysis calculated a clonal expansion index for each public chain from normalized within-repertoire ranks of inferred template counts. In a later analysis, generation probabilities were computed using a VDJ recombination model fitted to out-of-frame rearrangements, and the results were checked against IGoR. In a later analysis, hypergeometric tests were used to score TCR-TCR, TCR-HLA and TCR-CMV co-occurrence, with a repertoire-size bias correction applied to TCR pairs. A later analysis estimated false discovery rates by permuting HLA or CMV assignments 20 times. In a later analysis, co-occurring TCRs were grouped with DBSCAN, and TCRdist sequence similarity was added when clustering was performed within HLA-allele-positive subsets. For co-occurrence clustering, repertoires with fewer than 30,000 or more than 120,000 public chains were excluded, along with five repertoires with anomalous nucleotide sharing. TCRdb's version of the immuneACCESS table is confined to in-frame rearrangements and falls short of the full clone set. An unresolved V gene accounts for under half of the shortfall where checked; the remainder is of unknown origin. The DNA gave D and trimming, while V, J and clone size come from that table. The sample data list around 180,000 clones, and 71% of these were observed just once. The top ten clones comprise roughly 1.6% of the sample.

The cohort was made up of approximately 670 healthy bone marrow donors. Cohort members were all nominally healthy when sampled, although unrecorded immune exposures were likely present. The donor was CMV seronegative and was included in the group of approximately 350 seronegative cohort members. A peripheral blood sample was collected from each donor, and TCR beta sequencing was performed on peripheral blood mononuclear cells. The Qiagen DNeasy Blood Extraction Kit was used to extract genomic DNA from the blood cell samples. The sequence came from a girl between 10 and 17 years old in good health and CMV-seronegative. Sequencing was carried out using PBMCs.

This receptor carries the CDR3 CASSGYRGRNIQYF. The DNA is TGTGCCAGCAGCGGTTACAGGGGGCGAAACATTCAGTACTTC. The chain uses TRBV9 and TRBJ2-4, with 9 middle bases fitting TRBD1. The germline V gene encodes CDR1 SGDLS and CDR2 YYNGEE. Germline trimming: 3 bases from V, 6 bases from J; junction bases outside gene matches: 4. Including the terminal cysteine and phenylalanine, the CDR3 comprises 14 residues. Only the CDR3 DNA is retained, 42 bases long and in frame from the first base.